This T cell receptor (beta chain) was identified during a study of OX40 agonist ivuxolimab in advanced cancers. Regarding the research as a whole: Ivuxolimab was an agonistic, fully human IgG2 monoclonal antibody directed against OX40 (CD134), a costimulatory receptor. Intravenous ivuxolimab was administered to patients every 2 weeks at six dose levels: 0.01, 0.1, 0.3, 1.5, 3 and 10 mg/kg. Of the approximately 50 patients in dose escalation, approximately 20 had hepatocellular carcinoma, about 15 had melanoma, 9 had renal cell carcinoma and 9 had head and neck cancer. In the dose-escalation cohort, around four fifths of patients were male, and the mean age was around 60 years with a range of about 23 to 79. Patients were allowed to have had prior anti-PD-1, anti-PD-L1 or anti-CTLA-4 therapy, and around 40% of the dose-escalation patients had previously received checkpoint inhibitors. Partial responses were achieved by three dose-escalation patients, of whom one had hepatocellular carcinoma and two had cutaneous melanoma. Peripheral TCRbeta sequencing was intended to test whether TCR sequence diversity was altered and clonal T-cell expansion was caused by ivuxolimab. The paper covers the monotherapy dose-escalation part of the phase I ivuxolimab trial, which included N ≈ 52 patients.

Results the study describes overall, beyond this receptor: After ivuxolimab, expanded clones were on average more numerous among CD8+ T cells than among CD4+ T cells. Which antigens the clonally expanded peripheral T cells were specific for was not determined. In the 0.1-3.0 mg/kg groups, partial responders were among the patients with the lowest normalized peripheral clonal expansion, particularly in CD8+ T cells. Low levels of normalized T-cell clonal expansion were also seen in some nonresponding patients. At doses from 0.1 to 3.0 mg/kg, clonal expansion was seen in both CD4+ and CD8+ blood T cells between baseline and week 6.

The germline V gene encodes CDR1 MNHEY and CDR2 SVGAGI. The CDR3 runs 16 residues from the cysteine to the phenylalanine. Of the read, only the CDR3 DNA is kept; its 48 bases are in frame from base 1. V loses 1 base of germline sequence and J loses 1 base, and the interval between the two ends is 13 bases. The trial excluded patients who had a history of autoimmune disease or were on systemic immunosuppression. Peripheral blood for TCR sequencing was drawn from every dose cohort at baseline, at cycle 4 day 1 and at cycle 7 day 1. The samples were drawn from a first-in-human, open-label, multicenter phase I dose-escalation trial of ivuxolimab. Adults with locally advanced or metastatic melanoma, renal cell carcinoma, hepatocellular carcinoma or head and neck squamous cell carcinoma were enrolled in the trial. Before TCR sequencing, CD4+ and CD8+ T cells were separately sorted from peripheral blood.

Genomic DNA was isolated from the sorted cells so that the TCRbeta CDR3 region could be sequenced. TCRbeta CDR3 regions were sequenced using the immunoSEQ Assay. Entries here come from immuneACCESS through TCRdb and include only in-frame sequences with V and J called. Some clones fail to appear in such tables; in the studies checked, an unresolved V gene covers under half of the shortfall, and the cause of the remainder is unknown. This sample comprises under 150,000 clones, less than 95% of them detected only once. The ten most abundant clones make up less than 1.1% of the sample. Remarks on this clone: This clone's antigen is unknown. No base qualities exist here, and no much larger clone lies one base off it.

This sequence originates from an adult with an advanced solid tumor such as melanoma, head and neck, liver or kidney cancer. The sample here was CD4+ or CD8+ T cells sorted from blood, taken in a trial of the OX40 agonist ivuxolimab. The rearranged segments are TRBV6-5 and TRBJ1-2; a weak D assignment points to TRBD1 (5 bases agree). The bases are TGTGCCAGCAGTTACTGGCTAAGGGGAATTAACTATGGCTACACCTTC. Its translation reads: CASSYWLRGINYGYTF.